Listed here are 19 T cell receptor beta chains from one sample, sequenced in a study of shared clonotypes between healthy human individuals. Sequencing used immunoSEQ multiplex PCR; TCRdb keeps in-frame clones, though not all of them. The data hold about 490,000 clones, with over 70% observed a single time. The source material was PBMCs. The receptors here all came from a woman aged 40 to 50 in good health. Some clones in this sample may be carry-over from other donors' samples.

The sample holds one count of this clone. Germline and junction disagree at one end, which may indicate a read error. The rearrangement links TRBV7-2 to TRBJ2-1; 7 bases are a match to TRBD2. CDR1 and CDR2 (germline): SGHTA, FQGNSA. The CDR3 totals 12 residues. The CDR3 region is CASSLSGRAMVF. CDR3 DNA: TGTGCCAGCAGCTTAAGTGGGAGGGCCATGGTCTTC.

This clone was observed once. CDR3 coding DNA: TGCGCCAGCAGCTGGAACTCGAACACTGAAGCTTTCTTT. This codes for CASSWNSNTEAFF. The chain uses TRBV5-1 and TRBJ1-1; D uncertain. Trimming removed 3 bases at V and 1 base at J, with 7 bases between. The CDR3 spans 13 residues. Looked up from germline, CDR1 is SGHRS and CDR2 is YFSETQ. Supplemented by reference TRBV5-1 and TRBJ1-1, the full variable domain reads KAGVTQTPRYLIKTRGQQVTLSCSPISGHRSVSWYQQTPGQGLQFLFEYFSETQRNKGNFPGRFSGRQFSNSRSEMNVSTLELGDSALYLCASSWNSNTEAFFGQGTRLTVV.

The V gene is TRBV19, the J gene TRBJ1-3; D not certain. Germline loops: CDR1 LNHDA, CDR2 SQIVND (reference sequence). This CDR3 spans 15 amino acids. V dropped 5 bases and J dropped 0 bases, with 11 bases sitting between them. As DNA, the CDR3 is TGTGCCAGTAGTCCGTGGGGTACCTCTGGAAACACCATATATTTT. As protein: CASSPWGTSGNTIYF.

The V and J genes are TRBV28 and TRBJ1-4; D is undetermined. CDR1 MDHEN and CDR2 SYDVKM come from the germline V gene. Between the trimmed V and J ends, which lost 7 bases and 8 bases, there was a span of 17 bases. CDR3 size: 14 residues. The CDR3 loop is CASTRGGSEEKLFF. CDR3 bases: TGTGCCAGCACCCGGGGTGGGAGTGAGGAAAAACTGTTTTTT.

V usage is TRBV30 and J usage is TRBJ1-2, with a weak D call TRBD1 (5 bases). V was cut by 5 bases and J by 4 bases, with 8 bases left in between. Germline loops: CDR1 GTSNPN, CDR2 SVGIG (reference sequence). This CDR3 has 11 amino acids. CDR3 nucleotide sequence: TGTGCCTGGGGGGGAACCTATGGCTACACCTTC. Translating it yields CAWGGTYGYTF.

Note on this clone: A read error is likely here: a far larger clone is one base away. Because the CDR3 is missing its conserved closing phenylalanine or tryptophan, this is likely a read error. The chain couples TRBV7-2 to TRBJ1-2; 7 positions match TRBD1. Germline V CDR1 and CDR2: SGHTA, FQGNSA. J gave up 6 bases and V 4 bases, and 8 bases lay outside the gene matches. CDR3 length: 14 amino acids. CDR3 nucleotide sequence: TGTGCCAGCAGCTGGAGACAGGGTGGGAATGGCTACACCTTA. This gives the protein CASSWRQGGNGYTL.

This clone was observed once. The CDR3 reads CASSQGDLPYNEQFF. CDR3 in DNA: TGCGCCAGCAGCCAAGGGGACTTGCCCTACAATGAGCAGTTCTTC. V usage is TRBV4-1 and J usage is TRBJ2-1, with TRBD2 as a possible D gene (6 bases). CDR1 and CDR2 (germline): MGHRA, YSYEKL. The CDR3 runs 15 residues. Trimming stripped 1 base from V and 2 bases from J, with 9 bases between.

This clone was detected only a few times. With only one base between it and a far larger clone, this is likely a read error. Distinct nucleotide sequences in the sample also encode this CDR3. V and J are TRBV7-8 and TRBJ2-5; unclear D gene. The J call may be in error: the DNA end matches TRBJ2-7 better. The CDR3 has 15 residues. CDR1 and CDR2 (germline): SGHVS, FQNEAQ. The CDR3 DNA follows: TGTGCCAGCAGCTTCCTCCGCTACTCACCCTACGAGCAGTACTTC. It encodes CASSFLRYSPYEQYF.

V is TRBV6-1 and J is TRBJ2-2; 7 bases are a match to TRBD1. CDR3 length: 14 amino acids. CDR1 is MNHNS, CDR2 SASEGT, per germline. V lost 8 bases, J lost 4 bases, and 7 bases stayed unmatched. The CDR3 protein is CASGTGESTGELFF. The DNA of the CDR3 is TGTGCCAGCGGAACAGGGGAGAGCACCGGGGAGCTGTTTTTT.

CDR3 amino acids: CASSDSPDGYNEQFF. In DNA, the CDR3 is TGTGCCAGCAGTGACTCACCTGATGGATACAATGAGCAGTTCTTC. The chain employs TRBV6-4 and TRBJ2-1; no clear D gene. This CDR3 comprises 15 residues. The germline gives CDR1 MRHNA, CDR2 SNTAGT. Trimming took off 0 bases at V and 4 bases at J, with 10 bases between the two ends.

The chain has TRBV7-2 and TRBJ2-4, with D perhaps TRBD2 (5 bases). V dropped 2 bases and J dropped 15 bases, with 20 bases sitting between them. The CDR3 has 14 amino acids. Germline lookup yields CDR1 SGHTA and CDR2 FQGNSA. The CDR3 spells CASSLSPDWHRAYF. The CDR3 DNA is TGTGCCAGCAGCTTATCCCCGGACTGGCATCGGGCGTACTTC.

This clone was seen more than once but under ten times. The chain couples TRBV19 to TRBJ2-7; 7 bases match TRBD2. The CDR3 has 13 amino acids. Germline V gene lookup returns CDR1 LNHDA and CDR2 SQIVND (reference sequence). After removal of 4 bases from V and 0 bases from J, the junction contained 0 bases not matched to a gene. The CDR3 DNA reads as TGTGCCAGTAGTAGCGGGAGCTCCTACGAGCAGTACTTC. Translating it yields CASSSGSSYEQYF.

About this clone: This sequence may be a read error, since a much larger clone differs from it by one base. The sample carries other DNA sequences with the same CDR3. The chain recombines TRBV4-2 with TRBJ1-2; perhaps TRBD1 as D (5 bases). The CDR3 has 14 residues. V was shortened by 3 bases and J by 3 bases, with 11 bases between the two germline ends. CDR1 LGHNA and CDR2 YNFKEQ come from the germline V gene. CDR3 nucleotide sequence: TGTGCCAGCAGCCAGGAAGGGGCCCACTATGGCTACACCTTC. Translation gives CASSQEGAHYGYTF.

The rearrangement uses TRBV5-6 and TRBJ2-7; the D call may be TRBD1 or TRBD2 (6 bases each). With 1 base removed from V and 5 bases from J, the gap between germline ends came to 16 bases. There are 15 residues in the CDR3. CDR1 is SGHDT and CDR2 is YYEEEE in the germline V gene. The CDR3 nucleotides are TGTGCCAGCAGCTTGTCGGCGGGACACTTTGACGAGCAGTACTTC. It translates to CASSLSAGHFDEQYF.

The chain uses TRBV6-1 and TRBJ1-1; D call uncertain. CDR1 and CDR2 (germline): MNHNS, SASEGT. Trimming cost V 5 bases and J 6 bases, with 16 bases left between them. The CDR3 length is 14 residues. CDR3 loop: CASSRMVGDPEAFF. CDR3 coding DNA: TGTGCCAGCAGTCGGATGGTCGGAGACCCTGAAGCTTTCTTT.

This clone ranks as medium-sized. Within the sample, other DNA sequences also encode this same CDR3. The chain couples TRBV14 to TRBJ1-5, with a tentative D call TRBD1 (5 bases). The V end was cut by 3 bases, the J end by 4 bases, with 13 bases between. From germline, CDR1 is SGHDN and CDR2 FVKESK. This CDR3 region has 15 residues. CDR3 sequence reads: CASSQRRGGNQPQHF. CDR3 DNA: TGTGCCAGCAGCCAGCGGCGGGGGGGGAATCAGCCCCAGCATTTT.

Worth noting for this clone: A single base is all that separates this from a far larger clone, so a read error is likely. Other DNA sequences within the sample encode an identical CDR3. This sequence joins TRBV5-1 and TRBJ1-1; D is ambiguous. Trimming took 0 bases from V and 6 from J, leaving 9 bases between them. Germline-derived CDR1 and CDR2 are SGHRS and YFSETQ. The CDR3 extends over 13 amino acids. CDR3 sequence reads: CASSLEGTPEAFF. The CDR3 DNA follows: TGCGCCAGCAGCTTGGAGGGAACACCTGAAGCTTTCTTT.

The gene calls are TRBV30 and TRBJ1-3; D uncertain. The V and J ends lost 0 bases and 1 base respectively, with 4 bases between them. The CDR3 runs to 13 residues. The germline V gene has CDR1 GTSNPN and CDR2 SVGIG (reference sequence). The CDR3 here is CAWSVVSGNTIYF. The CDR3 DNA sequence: TGTGCCTGGAGTGTAGTTTCTGGAAACACCATATATTTT.

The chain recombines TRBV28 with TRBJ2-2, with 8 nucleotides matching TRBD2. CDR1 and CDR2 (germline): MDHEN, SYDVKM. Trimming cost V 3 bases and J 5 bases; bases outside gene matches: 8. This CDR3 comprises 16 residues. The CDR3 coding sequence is TGTGCCAGCAGTTTGCGGTCGGGAGGGGGTACCGGGGAGCTGTTTTTT. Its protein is CASSLRSGGGTGELFF.